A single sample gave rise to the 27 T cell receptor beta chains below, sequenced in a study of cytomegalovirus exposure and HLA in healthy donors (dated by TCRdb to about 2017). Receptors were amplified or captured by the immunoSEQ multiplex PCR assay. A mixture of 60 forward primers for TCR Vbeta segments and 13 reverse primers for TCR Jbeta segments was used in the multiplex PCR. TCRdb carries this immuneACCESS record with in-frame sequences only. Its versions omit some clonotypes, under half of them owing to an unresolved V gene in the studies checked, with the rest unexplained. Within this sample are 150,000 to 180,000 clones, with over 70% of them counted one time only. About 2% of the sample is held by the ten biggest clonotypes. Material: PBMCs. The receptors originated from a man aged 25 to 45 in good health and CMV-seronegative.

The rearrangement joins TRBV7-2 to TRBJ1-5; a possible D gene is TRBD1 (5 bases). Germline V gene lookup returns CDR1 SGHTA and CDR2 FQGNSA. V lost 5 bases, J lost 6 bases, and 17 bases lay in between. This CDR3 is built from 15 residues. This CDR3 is CASSPDGGVTQPQHF. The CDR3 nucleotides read TGTGCCAGCAGCCCAGACGGAGGGGTAACTCAGCCCCAGCATTTT.

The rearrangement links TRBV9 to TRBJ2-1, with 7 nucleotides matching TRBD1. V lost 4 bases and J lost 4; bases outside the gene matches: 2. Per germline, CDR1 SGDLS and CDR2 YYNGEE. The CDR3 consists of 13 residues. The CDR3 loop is CASSPGQYNEQFF. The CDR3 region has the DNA TGTGCCAGCAGCCCGGGACAGTACAATGAGCAGTTCTTC.

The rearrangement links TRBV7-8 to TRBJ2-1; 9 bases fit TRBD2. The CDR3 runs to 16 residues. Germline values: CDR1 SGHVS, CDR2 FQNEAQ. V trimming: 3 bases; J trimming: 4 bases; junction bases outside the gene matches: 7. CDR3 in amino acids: CASSFGLAGRYNEQFF. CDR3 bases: TGTGCCAGCAGCTTCGGTCTAGCGGGGCGATACAATGAGCAGTTCTTC.

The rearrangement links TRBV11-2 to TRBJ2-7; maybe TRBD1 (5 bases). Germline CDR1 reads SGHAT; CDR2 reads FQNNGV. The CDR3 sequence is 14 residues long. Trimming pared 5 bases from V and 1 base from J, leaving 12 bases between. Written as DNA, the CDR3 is TGTGCCAGCAGCCAGGGAAGGAGTTCCTACGAGCAGTACTTC. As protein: CASSQGRSSYEQYF.

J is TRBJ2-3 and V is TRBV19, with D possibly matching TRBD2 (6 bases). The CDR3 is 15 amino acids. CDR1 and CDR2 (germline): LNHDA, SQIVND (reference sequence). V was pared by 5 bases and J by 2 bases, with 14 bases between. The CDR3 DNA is TGTGCCAGTAGTCCCAGACTAGAGAACACAGATACGCAGTATTTT. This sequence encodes CASSPRLENTDTQYF.

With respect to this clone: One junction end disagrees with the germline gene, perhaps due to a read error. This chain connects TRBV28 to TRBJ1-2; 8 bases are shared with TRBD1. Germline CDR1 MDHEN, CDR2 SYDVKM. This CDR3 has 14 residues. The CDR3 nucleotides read TGTGCCAGCAGTCCCGGACAGGGAGTCTATGGCTACCCCTTC. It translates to CASSPGQGVYGYPF.

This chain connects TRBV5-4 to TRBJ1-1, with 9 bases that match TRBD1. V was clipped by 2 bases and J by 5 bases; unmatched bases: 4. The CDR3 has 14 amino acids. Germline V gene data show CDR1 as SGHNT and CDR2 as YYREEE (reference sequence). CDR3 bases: TGTGCCAGCAGCTTCGGGACAGGGAGGACTGAAGCTTTCTTT. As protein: CASSFGTGRTEAFF.

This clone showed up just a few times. Here the CDR3 DNA reads TGTGCCAGCCGGAGGAGCGGGGAGGTCAATGAGCAGTTCTTC. Its protein is CASRRSGEVNEQFF. The J gene is TRBJ2-1, the V gene TRBV27, with TRBD2 matching 7 bases. The CDR3 has 14 amino acids. The trim removed 8 bases at V and 6 bases at J, leaving 10 bases unmatched. Germline V gene data show CDR1 as MNHEY and CDR2 as SMNVEV (reference sequence).

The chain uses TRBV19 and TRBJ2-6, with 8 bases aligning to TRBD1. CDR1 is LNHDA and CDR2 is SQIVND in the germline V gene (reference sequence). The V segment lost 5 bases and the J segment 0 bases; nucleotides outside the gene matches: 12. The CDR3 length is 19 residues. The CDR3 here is CASSSERTGLGSGANVLTF. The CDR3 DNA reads TGTGCCAGTAGTTCTGAGCGGACAGGGCTCGGCTCTGGGGCCAACGTCCTGACTTTC.

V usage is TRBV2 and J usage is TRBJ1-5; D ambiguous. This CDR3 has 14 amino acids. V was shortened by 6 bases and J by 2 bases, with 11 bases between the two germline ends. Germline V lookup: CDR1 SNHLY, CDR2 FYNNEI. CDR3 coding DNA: TGTGCCAGCAGGGGCACATGGGGCAATCAGCCCCAGCATTTT. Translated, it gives CASRGTWGNQPQHF.

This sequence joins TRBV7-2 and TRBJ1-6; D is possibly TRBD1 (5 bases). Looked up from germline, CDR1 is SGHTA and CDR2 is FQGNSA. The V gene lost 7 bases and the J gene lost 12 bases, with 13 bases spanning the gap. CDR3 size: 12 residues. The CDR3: CASKGRAQPLHF. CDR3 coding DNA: TGTGCCAGCAAGGGCAGGGCCCAACCCCTCCACTTT.

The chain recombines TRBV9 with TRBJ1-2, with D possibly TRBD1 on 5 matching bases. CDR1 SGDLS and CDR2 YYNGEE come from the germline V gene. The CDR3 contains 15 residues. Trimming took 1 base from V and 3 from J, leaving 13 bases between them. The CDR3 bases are TGTGCCAGCAGCGTAAACACAGGATCCCACTATGGCTACACCTTC. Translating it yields CASSVNTGSHYGYTF.

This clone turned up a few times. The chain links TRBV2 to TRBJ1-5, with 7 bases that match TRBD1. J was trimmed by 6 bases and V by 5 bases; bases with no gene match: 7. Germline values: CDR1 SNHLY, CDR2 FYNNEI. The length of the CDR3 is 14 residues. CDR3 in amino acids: CASSPTGPGQPQHF. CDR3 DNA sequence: TGTGCCAGCAGTCCGACAGGGCCAGGTCAGCCCCAGCATTTT.

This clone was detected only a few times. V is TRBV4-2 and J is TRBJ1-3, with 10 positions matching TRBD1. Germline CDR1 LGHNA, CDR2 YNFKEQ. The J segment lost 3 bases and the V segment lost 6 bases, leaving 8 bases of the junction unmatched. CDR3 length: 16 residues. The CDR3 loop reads CASRQSGQGDGNTIYF. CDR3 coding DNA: TGTGCCAGCAGACAATCCGGACAGGGGGATGGAAACACCATATATTTT.

CDR3 sequence reads: CASSPRTGGSTEAFF. CDR3 in DNA: TGTGCCAGCAGTCCAAGGACAGGGGGCAGCACTGAAGCTTTCTTT. The chain links TRBV27 to TRBJ1-1; 11 bases map to TRBD1. Trimming cost V 5 bases and J 4 bases; bases outside gene matches: 6. CDR3 length: 15 residues. CDR1 is MNHEY and CDR2 is SMNVEV in the germline V gene (reference sequence).

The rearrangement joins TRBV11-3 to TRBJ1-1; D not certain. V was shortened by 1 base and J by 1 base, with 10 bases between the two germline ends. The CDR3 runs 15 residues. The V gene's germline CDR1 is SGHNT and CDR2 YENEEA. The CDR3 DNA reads TGTGCCAGCAGCTTAGGGCCCGGGGAGAACACTGAAGCTTTCTTT. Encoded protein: CASSLGPGENTEAFF.

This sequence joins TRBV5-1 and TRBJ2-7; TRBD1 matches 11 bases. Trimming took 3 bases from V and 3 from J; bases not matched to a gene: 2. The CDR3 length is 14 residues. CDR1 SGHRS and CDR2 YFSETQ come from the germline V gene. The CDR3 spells CASSWDRGGYEQYF. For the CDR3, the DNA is TGCGCCAGCAGCTGGGACAGGGGGGGCTACGAGCAGTACTTC.

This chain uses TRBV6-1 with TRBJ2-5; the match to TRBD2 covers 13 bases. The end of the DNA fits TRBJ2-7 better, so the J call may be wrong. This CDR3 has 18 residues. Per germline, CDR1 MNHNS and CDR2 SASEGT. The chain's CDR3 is CASSVLAGGHSSSYEQYF. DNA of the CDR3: TGTGCCAGCAGTGTACTAGCGGGGGGGCACTCCAGCTCCTACGAGCAGTACTTC.

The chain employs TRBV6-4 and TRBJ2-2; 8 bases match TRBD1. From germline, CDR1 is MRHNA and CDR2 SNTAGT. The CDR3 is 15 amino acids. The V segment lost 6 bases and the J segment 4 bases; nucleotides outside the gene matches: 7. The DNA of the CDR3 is TGTGCCAGCAGCCCCCGGACAGGGCTCACCGGGGAGCTGTTTTTT. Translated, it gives CASSPRTGLTGELFF.

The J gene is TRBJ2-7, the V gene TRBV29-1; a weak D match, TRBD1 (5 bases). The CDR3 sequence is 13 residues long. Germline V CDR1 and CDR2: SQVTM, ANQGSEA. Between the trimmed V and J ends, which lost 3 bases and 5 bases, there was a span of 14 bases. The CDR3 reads CSVDGGARNEQYF. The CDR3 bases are TGCAGCGTTGATGGTGGGGCCAGAAACGAGCAGTACTTC.

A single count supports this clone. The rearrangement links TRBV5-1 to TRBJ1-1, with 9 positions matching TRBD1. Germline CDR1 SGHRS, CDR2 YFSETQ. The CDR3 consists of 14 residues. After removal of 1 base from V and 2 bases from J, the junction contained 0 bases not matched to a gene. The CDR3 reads CASSLTGGNTEAFF. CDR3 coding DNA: TGCGCCAGCAGCTTGACAGGGGGCAACACTGAAGCTTTCTTT.

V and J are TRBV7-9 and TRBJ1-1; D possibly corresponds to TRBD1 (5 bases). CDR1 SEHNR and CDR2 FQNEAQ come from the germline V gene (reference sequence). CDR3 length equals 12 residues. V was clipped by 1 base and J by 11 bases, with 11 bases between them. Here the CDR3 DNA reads TGTGCCAGCAGCTTAGGCGGGGGATATGCTTTCTTT. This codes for CASSLGGGYAFF.

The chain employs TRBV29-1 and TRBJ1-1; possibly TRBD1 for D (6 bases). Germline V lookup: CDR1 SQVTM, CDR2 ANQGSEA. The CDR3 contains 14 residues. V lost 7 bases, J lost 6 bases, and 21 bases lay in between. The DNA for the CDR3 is TGCAGCGCCCAAGGGGGGGGCCTAGGGGCTGAAGCTTTCTTT. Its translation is CSAQGGGLGAEAFF.

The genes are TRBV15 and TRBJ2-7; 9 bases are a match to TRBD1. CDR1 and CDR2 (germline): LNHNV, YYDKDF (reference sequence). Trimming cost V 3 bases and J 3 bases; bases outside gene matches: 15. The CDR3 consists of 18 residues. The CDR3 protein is CATSSGTWTGAPIYEQYF. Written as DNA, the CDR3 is TGTGCCACCAGCAGTGGAACTTGGACAGGGGCGCCCATCTACGAGCAGTACTTC. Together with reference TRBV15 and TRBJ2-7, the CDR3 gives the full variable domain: DAMVIQNPRYQVTQFGKPVTLSCSQTLNHNVMYWYQQKSSQAPKLLFHYYDKDFNNEADTPDNFQSRRPNTSFCFLDIRSPGLGDTAMYLCATSSGTWTGAPIYEQYFGPGTRLTVT.

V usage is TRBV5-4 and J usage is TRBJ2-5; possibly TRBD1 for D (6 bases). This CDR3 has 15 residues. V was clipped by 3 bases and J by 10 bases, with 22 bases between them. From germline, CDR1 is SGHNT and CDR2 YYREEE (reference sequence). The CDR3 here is CASSSWTASPTGQYF. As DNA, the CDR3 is TGTGCCAGCAGCTCTTGGACAGCATCTCCAACCGGCCAGTACTTC.

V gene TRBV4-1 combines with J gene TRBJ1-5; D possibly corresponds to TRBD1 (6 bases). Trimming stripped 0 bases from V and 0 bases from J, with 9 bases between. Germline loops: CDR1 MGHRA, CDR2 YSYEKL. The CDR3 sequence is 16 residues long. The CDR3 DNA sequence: TGCGCCAGCAGCCAAGAGGACAGCCATAGCAATCAGCCCCAGCATTTT. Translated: CASSQEDSHSNQPQHF.

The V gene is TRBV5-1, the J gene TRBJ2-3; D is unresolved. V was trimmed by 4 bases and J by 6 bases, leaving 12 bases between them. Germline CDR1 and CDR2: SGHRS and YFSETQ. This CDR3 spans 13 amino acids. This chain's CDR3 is CASSLEAEDTQYF. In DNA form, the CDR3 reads TGCGCCAGCAGCCTAGAGGCGGAGGATACGCAGTATTTT.